The clone carrying this T cell receptor beta chain was seen more than once but under ten times. Antigen unknown. The time point is: pre-sensitization, week 0. Indicated treatment: therapeutic diphenylcyclopropenone sensitization with weekly scalp DPC. These data originate in a study of human T cells and chemical hapten exposure. The study, taken as a whole, reports: Expanded TCRs showed more large CDR3 clusters than pre-sensitization or healthy control sets.

What the library attached to individual cDNA molecules were unique molecular identifiers. Authors' data handling: From 23,224 to 690,600 TCRs were found per sample, with a median of around 100,000. MiXCR, run by TCRdb on the RACE reads, gives a single entry per CDR3 protein. The V and J calls come from TCRdb's annotation, not from the publication. The sample shows 40,000 to 50,000 distinct CDR3 sequences, approximately 13% of them seen only once. Sequenced material: whole blood, taken in connection with sensitization to the hapten diphenylcyclopropenone (DPC). This receptor was obtained from a woman in her 30s with alopecia areata. Some clones in this sample may be carry-over from other donors' samples.

CDR3 residues: CASSQFLANEQFF. Written as DNA, the CDR3 is TGTGCCAGCAGCCAATTCCTAGCGAATGAGCAGTTCTTC. The chain is built from TRBV3-1 and TRBJ2-1, with D possibly being TRBD2 (6 bases). This CDR3 region has 13 residues. Trimming took off 2 bases at V and 7 bases at J, with 9 bases between the two ends. The germline gives CDR1 LGHDT, CDR2 YNNKEL (reference sequence).